This TCR beta chain was found in a study of shared clonotypes between healthy human individuals. Trimming took 7 bases from V and 5 from J, leaving 14 bases between them. Germline V gives CDR1 LNHDA, CDR2 SQIVND (reference sequence). This CDR3 is 13 amino acids long. The repertoire was sequenced with immunoSEQ multiplex PCR; TCRdb's copy has only in-frame clones and lacks some. Of around 560,000 clones in the sample, about 95% are singletons; the top ten hold over 0.1%. CD45RO-negative cells were positively selected for CCR7, leaving out terminally differentiated effector memory CD45RA+ cells. J is TRBJ1-1 and V is TRBV19; D ambiguous. Sequenced: naive CD8+ T cells sorted from blood. This sequence was found in a woman in her twenties or thirties in good health. The CDR3 nucleotides are TGTGCCAGTAACCCGCGGGCTCAGACTGAAGCTTTCTTT. Translating it yields CASNPRAQTEAFF.